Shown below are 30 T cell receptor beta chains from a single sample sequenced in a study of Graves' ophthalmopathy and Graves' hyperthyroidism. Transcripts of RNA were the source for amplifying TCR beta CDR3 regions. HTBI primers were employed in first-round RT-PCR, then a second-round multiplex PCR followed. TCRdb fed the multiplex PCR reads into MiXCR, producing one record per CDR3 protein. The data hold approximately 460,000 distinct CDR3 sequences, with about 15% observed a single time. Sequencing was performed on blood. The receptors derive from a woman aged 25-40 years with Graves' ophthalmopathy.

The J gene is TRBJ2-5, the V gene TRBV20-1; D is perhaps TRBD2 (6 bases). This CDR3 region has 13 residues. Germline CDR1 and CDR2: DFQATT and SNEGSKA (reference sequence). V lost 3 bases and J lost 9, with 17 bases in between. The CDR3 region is CSASPGPGGAQYF. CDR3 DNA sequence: TGCAGTGCTAGCCCTGGGCCGGGCGGGGCCCAGTACTTC.

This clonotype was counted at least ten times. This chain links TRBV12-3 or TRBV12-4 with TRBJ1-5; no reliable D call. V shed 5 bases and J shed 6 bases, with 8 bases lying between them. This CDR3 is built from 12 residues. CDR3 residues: CASSGSSQPQHF. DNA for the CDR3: TGTGCCAGCAGTGGTAGTTCTCAGCCCCAGCATTTT.

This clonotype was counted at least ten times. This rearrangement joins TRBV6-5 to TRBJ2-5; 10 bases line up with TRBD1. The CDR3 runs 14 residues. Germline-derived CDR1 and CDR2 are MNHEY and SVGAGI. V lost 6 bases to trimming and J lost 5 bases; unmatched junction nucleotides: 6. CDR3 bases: TGTGCCAGCAGATCCAGGGACAGGGGCGAGACCCAGTACTTC. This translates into CASRSRDRGETQYF.

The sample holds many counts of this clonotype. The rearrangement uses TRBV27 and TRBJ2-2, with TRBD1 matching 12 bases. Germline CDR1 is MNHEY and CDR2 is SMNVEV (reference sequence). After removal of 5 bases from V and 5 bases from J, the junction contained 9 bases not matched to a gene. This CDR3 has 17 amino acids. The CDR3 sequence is CASSVGTGGAYTGELFF. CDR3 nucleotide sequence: TGTGCCAGCAGTGTAGGGACAGGGGGCGCGTATACCGGGGAGCTGTTTTTT.

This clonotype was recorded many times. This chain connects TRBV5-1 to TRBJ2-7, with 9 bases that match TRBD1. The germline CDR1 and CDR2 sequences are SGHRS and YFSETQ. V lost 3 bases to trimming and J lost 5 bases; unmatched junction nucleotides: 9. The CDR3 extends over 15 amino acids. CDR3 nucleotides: TGCGCCAGCAGCTCGACGGGACAGGGAATGCACGAGCAGTACTTC. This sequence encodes CASSSTGQGMHEQYF.

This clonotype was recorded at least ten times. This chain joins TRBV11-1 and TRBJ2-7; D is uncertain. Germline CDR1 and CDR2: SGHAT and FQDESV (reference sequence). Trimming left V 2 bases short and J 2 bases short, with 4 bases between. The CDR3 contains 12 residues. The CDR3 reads CASSLQAYEQYF. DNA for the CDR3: TGTGCCAGCAGCTTACAGGCCTACGAGCAGTACTTC.

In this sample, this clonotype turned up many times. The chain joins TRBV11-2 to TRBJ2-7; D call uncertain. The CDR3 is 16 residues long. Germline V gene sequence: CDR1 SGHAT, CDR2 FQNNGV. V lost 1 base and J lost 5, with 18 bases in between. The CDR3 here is CASSLGPSAIPHEQYF. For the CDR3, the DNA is TGTGCCAGCAGCTTAGGACCCAGCGCAATACCCCACGAGCAGTACTTC.

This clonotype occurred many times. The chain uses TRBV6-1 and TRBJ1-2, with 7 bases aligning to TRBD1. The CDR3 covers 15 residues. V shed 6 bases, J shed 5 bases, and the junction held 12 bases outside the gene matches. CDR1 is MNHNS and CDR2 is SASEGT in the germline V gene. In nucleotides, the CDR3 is TGTGCCAGCAGCGACCAGGGGGTAGGAGGATATGGCTACACCTTC. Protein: CASSDQGVGGYGYTF.

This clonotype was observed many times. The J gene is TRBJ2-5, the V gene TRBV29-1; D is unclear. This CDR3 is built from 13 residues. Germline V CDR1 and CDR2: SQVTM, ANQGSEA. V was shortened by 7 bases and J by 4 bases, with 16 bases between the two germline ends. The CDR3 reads CSAIYRRRETQYF. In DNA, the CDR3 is TGCAGCGCCATTTACAGAAGGAGAGAGACCCAGTACTTC. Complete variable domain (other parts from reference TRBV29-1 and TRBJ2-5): SAVISQKPSRDICQRGTSLTIQCQVDSQVTMMFWYRQQPGQSLTLIATANQGSEATYESGFVIDKFPISRPNLTFSTLTVSNMSPEDSSIYLCSAIYRRRETQYFGPGTRLLVL.

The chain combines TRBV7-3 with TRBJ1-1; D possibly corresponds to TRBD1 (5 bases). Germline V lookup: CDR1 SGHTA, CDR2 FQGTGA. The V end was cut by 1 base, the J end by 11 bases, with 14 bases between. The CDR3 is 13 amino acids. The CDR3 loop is CASSLIRGDGAFF. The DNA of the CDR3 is TGTGCCAGCAGCTTAATCAGAGGGGATGGTGCTTTCTTT.

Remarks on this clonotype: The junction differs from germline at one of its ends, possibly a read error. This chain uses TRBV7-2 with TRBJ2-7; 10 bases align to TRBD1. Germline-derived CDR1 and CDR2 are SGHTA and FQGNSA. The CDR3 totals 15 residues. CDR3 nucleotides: TGTGCCACCAGCCCGACAGGGGGCGAGTTCTACGAGCAGTACTTC. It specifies CATSPTGGEFYEQYF.

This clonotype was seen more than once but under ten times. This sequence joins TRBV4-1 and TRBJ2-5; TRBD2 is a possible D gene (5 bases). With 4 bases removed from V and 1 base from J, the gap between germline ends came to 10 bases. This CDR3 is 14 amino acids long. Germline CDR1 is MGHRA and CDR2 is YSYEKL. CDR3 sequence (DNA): TGCGCCAGCAGCCCACTGAGGGTCCAAGAGACCCAGTACTTC. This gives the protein CASSPLRVQETQYF.

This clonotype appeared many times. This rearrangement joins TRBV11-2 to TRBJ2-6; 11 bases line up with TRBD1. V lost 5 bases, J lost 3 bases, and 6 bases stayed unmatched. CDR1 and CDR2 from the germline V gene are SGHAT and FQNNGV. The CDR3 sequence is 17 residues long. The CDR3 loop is CASSTRTGGGGANVLTF. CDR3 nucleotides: TGTGCCAGCAGCACCCGGACAGGGGGCGGTGGGGCCAACGTCCTGACTTTC.

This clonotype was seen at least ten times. CDR3 residues: CASSLTAGVETQYF. The CDR3 DNA reads TGTGCCAGCAGCTTAACAGCGGGGGTAGAGACCCAGTACTTC. J is TRBJ2-5 and V is TRBV11-2, with 8 positions matching TRBD2. The length of the CDR3 is 14 residues. Germline trimming cut 2 bases from V and 4 bases from J; bases unmatched to any gene: 3. From germline, CDR1 is SGHAT and CDR2 FQNNGV.

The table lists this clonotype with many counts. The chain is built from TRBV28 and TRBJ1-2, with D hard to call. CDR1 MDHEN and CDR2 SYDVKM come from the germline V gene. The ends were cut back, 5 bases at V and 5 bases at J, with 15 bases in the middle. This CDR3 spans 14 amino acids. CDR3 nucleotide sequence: TGTGCCAGCAGTCTCCCTGACAATCCTTATGGCTACACCTTC. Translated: CASSLPDNPYGYTF.

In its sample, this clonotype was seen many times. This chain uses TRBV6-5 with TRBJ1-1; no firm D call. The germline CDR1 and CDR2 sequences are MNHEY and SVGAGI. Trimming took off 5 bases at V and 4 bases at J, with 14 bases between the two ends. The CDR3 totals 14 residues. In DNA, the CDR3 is TGTGCCAGCAGTCCTCGTCTCGGAGGCACTGAAGCTTTCTTT. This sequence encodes CASSPRLGGTEAFF.

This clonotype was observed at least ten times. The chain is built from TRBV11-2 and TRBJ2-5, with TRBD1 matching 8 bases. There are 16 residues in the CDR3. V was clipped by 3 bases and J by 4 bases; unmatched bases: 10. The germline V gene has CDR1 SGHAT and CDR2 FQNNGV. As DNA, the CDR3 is TGTGCCAGCAGCTTGGGGATGACAGGGGAGCCAGAGACCCAGTACTTC. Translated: CASSLGMTGEPETQYF.

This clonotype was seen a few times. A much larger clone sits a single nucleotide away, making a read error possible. The CDR3 nucleotides are TGTGCCGGTAGTATGATGGAAGGGTTCGGTGAAGCTTTCTTT. This translates into CAGSMMEGFGEAFF. The chain is built from TRBV19 and TRBJ1-1; D is unresolved. From germline, CDR1 is LNHDA and CDR2 SQIVND (reference sequence). This CDR3 contains 14 residues.

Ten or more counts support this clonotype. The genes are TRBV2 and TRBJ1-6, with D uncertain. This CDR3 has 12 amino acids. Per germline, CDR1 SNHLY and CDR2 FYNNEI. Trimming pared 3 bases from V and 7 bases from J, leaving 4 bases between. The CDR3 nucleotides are TGTGCCAGCAGTGACACCAATTCACCCCTCCACTTT. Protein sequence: CASSDTNSPLHF.

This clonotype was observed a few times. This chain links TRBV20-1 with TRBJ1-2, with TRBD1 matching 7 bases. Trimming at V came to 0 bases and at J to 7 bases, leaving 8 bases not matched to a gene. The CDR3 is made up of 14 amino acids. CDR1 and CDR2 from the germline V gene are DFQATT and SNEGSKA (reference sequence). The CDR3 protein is CSARDSTGTIGYTF. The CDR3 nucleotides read TGCAGTGCTAGAGATTCGACAGGGACAATTGGCTACACCTTC.

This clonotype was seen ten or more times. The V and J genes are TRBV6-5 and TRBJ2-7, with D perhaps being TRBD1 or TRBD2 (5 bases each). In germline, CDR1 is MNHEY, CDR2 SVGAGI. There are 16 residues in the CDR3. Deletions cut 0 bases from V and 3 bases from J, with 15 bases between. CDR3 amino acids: CASSYSRGDGFYEQYF. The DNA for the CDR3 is TGTGCCAGCAGTTACTCGAGAGGGGATGGATTCTACGAGCAGTACTTC.

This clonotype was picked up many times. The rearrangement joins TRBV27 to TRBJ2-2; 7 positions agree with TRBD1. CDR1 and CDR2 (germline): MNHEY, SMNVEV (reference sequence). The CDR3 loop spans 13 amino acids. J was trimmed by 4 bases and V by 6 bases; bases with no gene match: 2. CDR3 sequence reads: CASRAGGTGELFF. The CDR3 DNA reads TGTGCCAGCAGGGCAGGGGGCACCGGGGAGCTGTTTTTT.

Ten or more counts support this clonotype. CDR3 in amino acids: CASSYPDGYSNQPQHF. The CDR3 DNA sequence: TGTGCCAGCAGTTACCCCGACGGTTATAGCAATCAGCCCCAGCATTTT. This chain connects TRBV6-5 to TRBJ1-5; D is undetermined. CDR3 size: 16 residues. Between the trimmed V and J ends, which lost 2 bases and 0 bases, there was a span of 11 bases. CDR1 is MNHEY, CDR2 SVGAGI, per germline.

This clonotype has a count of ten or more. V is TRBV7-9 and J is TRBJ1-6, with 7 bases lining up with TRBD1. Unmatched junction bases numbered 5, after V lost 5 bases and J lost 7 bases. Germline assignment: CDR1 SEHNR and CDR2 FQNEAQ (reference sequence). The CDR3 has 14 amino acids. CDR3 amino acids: CASSPQGFNSPLHF. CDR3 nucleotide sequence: TGTGCCAGCAGCCCACAGGGGTTCAATTCACCCCTCCACTTT.

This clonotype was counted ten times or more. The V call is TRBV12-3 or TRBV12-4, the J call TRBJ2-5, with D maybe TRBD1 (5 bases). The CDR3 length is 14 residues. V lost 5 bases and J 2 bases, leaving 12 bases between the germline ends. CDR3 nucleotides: TGTGCCAGCAGTCTCAGGGTCCTTCAAGAGACCCAGTACTTC. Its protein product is CASSLRVLQETQYF.

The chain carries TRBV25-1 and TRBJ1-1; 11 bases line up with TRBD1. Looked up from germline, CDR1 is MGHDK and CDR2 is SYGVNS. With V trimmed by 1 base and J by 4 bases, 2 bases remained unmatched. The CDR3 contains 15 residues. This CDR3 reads CASSEFGTGGTEAFF. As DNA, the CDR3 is TGTGCCAGCAGTGAATTTGGGACAGGGGGCACTGAAGCTTTCTTT.

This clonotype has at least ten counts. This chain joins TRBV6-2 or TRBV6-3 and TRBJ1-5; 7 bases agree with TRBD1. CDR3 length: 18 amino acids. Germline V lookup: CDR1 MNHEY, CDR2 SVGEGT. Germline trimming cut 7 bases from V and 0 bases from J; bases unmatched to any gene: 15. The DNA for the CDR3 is TGTGCCAGCACCCCGGGACAGCTAGTCCTCTATAGCAATCAGCCCCAGCATTTT. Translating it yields CASTPGQLVLYSNQPQHF.

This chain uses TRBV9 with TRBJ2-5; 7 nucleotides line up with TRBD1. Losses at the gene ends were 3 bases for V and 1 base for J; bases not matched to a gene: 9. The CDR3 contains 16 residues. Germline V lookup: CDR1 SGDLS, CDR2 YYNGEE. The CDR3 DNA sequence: TGTGCCAGCAGCGGACCCGGGACAGAATCCCAAGAGACCCAGTACTTC. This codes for CASSGPGTESQETQYF.

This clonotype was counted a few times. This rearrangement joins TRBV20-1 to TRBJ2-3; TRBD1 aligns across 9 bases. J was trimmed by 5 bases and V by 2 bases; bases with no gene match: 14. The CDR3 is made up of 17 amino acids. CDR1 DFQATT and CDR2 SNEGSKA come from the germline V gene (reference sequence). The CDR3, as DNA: TGCAGTGCTAGAACAATACCGGGACAGGGCGAGGGAGATACGCAGTATTTT. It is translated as CSARTIPGQGEGDTQYF.

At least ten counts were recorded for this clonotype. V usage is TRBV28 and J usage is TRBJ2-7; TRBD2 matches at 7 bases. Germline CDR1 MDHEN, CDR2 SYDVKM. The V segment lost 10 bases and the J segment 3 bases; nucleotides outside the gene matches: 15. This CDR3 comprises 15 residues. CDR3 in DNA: TGTGCCATCTCCCCGACCCGGGACTACTTCTACGAGCAGTACTTC. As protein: CAISPTRDYFYEQYF. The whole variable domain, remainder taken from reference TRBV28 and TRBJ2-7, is DVKVTQSSRYLVKRTGEKVFLECVQDMDHENMFWYRQDPGLGLRLIYFSYDVKMKEKGDIPEGYSVSREKKERFSLILESASTNQTSMYLCAISPTRDYFYEQYFGPGTRLTVT.